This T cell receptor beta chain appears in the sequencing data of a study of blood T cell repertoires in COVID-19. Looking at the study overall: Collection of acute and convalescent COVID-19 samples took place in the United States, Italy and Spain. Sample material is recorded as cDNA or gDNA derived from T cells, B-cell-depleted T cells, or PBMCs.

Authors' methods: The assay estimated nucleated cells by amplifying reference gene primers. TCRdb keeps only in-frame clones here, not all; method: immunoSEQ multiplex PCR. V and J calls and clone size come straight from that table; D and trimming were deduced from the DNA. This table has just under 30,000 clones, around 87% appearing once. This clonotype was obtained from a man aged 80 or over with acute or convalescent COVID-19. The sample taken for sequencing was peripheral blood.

CDR3 protein: CASRGDRPSSYNSPLHF. DNA for the CDR3: TGTGCCAGCAGAGGGGACAGGCCGAGCTCCTATAATTCACCCCTCCACTTT. The chain is built from TRBV5-5 and TRBJ1-6, with 8 nucleotides matching TRBD1. Per the germline V gene, CDR1 is SGHKS and CDR2 is YYEKEE (reference sequence). V lost 5 bases, J lost 0 bases, and 7 bases stayed unmatched. This CDR3 contains 17 residues.